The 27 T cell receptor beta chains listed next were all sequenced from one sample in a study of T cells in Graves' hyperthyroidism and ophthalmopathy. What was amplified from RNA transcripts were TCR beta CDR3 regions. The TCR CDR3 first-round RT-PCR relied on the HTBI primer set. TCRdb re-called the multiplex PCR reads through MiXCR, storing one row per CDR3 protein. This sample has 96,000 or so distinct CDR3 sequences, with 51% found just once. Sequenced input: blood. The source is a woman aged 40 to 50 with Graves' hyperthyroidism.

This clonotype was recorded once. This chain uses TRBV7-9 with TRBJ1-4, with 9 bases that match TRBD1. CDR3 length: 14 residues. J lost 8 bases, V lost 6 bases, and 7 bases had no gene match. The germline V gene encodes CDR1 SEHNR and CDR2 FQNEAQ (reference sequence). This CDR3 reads CASSLATGGEKLFF. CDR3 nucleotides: TGTGCCAGCAGTTTGGCCACAGGGGGCGAAAAACTGTTTTTT. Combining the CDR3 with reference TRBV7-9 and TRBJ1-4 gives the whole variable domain DTGVSQNPRHKITKRGQNVTFRCDPISEHNRLYWYRQTLGQGPEFLTYFQNEAQLEKSRLLSDRFSAERPKGSFSTLEIQRTEQGDSAMYLCASSLATGGEKLFFGSGTQLSVL.

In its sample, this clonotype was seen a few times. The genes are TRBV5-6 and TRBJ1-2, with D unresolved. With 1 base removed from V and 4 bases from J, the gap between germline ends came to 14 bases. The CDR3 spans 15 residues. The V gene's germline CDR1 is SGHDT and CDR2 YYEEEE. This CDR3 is CASSLIQTSGYGYTF. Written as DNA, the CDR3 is TGTGCCAGCAGCTTGATTCAGACCTCTGGCTATGGCTACACCTTC.

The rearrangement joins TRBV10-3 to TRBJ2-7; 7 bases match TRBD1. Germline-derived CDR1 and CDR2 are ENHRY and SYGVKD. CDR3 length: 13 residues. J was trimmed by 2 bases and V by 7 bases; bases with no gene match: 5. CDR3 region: CAINDRDPYEQYF. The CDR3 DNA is TGTGCCATCAATGACAGGGACCCCTACGAGCAGTACTTC.

The CDR3 DNA sequence: TGTGCCAGCAGCTCAACAGGGACAGGGAGCACAGATACGCAGTATTTT. It is translated as CASSSTGTGSTDTQYF. The chain has TRBV7-8 and TRBJ2-3; 9 bases fit TRBD1. Looked up from germline, CDR1 is SGHVS and CDR2 is FQNEAQ. This CDR3 is 16 amino acids long. The V and J ends lost 4 bases and 0 bases, in that order; junction bases with no gene match: 5.

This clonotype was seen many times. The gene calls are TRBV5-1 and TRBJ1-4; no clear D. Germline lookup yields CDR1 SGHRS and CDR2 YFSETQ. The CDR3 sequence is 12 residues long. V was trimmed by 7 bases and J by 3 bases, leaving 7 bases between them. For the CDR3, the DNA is TGCGCCAGCCGAGCGGCTAATGAAAAACTGTTTTTT. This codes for CASRAANEKLFF.

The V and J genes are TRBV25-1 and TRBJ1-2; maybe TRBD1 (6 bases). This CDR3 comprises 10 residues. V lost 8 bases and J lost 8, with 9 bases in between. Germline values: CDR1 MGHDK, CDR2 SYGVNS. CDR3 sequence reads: CASWGQGYTF. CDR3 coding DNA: TGTGCCAGCTGGGGACAAGGCTACACCTTC.

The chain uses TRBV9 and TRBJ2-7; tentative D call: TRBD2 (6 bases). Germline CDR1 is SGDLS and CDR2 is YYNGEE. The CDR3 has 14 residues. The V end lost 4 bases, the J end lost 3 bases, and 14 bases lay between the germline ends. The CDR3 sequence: CASSPWGGNYEQYF. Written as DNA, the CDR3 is TGTGCCAGCAGCCCATGGGGCGGGAACTACGAGCAGTACTTC.

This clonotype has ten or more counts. CDR3 bases: TGTGCCAGCAGCCCGGACGGGACCATGGATACGCAGTATTTT. It translates to CASSPDGTMDTQYF. This chain connects TRBV5-4 to TRBJ2-3; TRBD1 or TRBD2 may be the D gene (5 bases each). The CDR3 spans 14 residues. Germline values: CDR1 SGHNT, CDR2 YYREEE (reference sequence). V gave up 4 bases and J gave up 6 bases, with 15 bases separating them. The full variable domain, completed using reference TRBV5-4 and TRBJ2-3, is ETGVTQSPTHLIKTRGQQVTLRCSSQSGHNTVSWYQQALGQGPQFIFQYYREEENGRGNFPPRFSGLQFPNYSSELNVNALELDDSALYLCASSPDGTMDTQYFGPGTRLTVL.

This CDR3 reads CASVSTWDRQYF. The CDR3, as DNA: TGCGCCAGCGTGAGCACGTGGGACCGGCAGTACTTC. The V gene is TRBV10-2, the J gene TRBJ2-7; possibly TRBD1 or TRBD2 for D (5 bases each). Germline V gene lookup returns CDR1 WSHSY and CDR2 SAAADI. V lost 8 bases and J lost 9, with 17 bases in between. There are 12 residues in the CDR3.

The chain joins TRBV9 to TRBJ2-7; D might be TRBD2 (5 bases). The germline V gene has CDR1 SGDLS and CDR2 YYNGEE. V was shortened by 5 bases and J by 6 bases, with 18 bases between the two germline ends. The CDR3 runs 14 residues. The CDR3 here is CASSATTSLGEQYF. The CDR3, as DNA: TGTGCCAGCAGTGCCACCACTAGTCTGGGCGAGCAGTACTTC.

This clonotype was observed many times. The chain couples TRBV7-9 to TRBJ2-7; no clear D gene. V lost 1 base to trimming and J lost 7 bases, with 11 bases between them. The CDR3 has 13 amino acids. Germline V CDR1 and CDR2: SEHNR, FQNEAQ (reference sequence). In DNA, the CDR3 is TGTGCCAGCAGCTTAGGGGGTTTTGGGGAGCAGTACTTC. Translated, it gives CASSLGGFGEQYF.

The CDR3 loop reads CSVPPLSGALEQYF. CDR3 in DNA: TGCAGCGTTCCCCCTCTTTCTGGGGCCTTGGAGCAGTACTTC. The gene calls are TRBV29-1 and TRBJ2-7; tentatively, D is TRBD1 (5 bases). V lost 5 bases and J 7 bases, leaving 21 bases between the germline ends. The CDR3 has 14 residues. Germline assignment: CDR1 SQVTM and CDR2 ANQGSEA.

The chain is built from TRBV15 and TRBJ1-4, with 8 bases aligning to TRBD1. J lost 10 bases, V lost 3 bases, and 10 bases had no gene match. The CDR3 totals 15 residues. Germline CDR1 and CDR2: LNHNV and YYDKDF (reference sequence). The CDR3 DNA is TGTGCCACCAGCAGCCGCGGGACAGGACGGGTAAAACTGTTTTTT. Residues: CATSSRGTGRVKLFF.

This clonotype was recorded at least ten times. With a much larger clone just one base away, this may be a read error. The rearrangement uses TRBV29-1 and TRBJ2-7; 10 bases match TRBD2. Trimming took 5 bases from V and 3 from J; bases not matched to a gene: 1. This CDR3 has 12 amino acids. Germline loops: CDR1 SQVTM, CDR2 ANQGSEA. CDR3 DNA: TGCAGCGTTCGACTAGCGGGCTACGAGCAGTACTTC. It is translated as CSVRLAGYEQYF.

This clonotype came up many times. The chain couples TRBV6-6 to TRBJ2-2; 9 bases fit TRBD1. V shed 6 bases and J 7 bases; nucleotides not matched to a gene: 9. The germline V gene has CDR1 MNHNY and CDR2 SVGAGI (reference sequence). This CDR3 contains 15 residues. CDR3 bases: TGTGCCAGCAGCCGCACCAGGACAGGGGTCGGGGAGCTGTTTTTT. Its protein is CASSRTRTGVGELFF.

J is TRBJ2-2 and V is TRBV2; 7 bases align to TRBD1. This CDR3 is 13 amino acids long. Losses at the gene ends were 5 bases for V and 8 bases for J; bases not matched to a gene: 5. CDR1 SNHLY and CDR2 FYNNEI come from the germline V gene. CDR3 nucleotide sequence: TGTGCCAGCAGTTCTCAGGGGGTTGGGGAGCTGTTTTTT. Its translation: CASSSQGVGELFF.

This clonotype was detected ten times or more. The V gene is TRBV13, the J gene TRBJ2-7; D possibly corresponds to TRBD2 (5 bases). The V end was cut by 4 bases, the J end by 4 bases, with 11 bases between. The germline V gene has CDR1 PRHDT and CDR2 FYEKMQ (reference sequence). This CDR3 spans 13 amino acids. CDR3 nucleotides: TGTGCCAGCAGCTCCGGGAACAAATACGAGCAGTACTTC. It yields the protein CASSSGNKYEQYF.

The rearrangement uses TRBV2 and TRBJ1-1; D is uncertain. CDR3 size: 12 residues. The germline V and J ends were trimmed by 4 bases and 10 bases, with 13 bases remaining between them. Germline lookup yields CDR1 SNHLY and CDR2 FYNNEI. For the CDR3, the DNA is TGTGCCAGCAGTGGGTTGGGTATCGGAGCTTTCTTT. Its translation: CASSGLGIGAFF.

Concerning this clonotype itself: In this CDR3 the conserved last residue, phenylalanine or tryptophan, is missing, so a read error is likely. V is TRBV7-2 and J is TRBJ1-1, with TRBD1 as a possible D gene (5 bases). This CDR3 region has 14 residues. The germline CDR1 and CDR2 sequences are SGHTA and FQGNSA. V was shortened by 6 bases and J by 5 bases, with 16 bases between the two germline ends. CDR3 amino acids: CASRPAQGPTEAFS. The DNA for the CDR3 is TGTGCCAGCAGACCTGCCCAGGGACCGACTGAAGCTTTCTCT.

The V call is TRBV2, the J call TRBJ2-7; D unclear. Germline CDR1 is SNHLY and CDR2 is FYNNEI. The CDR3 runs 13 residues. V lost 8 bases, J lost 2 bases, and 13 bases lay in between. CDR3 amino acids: CASLQPRAYEQYF. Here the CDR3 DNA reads TGTGCCAGCTTACAGCCAAGAGCCTACGAGCAGTACTTC. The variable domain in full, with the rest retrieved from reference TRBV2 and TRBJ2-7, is EPEVTQTPSHQVTQMGQEVILRCVPISNHLYFYWYRQILGQKVEFLVSFYNNEISEKSEIFDDQFSVERPDGSNFTLKIRSTKLEDSAMYFCASLQPRAYEQYFGPGTRLTVT.

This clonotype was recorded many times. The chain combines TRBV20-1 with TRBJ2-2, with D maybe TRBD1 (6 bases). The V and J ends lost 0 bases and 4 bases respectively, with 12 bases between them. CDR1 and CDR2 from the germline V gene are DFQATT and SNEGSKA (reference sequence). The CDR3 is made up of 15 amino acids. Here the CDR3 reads CSARELGQPTGELFF. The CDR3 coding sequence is TGCAGTGCTAGAGAGCTCGGACAGCCCACCGGGGAGCTGTTTTTT.

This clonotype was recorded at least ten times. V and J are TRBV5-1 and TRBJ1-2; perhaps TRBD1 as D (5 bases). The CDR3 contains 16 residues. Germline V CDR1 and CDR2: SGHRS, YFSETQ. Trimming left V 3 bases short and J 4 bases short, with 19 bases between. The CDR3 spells CASSSTNSGPSYGYTF. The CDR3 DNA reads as TGCGCCAGCAGCTCGACAAACTCGGGACCGAGCTATGGCTACACCTTC.

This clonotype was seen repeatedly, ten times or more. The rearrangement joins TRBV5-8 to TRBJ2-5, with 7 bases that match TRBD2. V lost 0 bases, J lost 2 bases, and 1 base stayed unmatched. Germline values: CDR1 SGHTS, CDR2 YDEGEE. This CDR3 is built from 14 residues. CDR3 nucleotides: TGTGCCAGCAGCTTGGTGGGAGGGCAAGAGACCCAGTACTTC. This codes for CASSLVGGQETQYF. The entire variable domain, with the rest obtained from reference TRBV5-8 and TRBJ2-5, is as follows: EAGVTQSPTHLIKTRGQQATLRCSPISGHTSVYWYQQALGLGLQFLLWYDEGEERNRGNFPPRFSGRQFPNYSSELNVNALELEDSALYLCASSLVGGQETQYFGPGTRLLVL.

The CDR3: CASSPRQAGPNQPQHF. The CDR3 DNA sequence: TGTGCCAGCAGCCCACGGCAGGCAGGGCCCAATCAGCCCCAGCATTTT. The V and J genes are TRBV14 and TRBJ1-5, with a weak D call TRBD1 (5 bases). This CDR3 is built from 16 residues. Germline assignment: CDR1 SGHDN and CDR2 FVKESK. Between the trimmed V and J ends, which lost 4 bases and 3 bases, there was a span of 16 bases.

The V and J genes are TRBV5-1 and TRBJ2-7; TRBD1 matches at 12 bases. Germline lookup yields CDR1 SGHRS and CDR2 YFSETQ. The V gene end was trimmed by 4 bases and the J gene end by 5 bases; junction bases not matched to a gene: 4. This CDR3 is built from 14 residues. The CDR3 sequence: CASSGTGGRDEQYF. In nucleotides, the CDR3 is TGCGCCAGCAGCGGGACAGGGGGCAGGGACGAGCAGTACTTC.

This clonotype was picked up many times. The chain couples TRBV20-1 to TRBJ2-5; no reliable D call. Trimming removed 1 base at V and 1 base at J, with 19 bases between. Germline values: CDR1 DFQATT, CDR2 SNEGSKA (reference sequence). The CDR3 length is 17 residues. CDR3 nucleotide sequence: TGCAGTGCTAGAGTGTGGTCACTACGGACGACCCAAGAGACCCAGTACTTC. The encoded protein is CSARVWSLRTTQETQYF.

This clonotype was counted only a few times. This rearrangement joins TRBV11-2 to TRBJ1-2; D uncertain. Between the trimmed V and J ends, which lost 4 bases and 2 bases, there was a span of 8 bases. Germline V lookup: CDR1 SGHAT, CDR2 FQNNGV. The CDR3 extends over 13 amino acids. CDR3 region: CASSSDSNYGYTF. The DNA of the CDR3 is TGTGCCAGCAGCTCTGATTCGAACTATGGCTACACCTTC. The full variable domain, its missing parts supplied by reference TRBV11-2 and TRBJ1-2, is EAGVAQSPRYKIIEKRQSVAFWCNPISGHATLYWYQQILGQGPKLLIQFQNNGVVDDSQLPKDRFSAERLKGVDSTLKIQPAKLEDSAVYLCASSSDSNYGYTFGSGTRLTVV.